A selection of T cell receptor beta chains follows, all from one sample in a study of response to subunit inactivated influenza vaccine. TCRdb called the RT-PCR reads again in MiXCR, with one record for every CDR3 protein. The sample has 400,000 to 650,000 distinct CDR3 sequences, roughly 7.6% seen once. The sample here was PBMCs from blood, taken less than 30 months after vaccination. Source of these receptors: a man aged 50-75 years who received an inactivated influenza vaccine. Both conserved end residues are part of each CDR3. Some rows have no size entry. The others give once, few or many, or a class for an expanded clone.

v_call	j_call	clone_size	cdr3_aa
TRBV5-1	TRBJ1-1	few	CASSLGGRVMNTEAFF
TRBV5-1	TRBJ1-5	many	CASSLEGMPNQPQHF
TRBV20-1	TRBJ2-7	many	CSAKTSGGTDEQYF
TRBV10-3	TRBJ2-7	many	CAISRGLYEQYF
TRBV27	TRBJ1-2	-	CASSYRTGNYGYTF
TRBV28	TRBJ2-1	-	CASSLLTGVDEQFF
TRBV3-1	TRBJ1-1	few	CASRPNTFMNTEAFF
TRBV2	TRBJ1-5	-	CASSEEQIRNQPQHF
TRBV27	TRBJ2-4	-	CASSLGQGGKNIQYF
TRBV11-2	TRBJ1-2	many	CASSLSPQGNGYTF
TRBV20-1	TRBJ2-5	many	CSARGAGDETQYF
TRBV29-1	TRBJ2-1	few	CSVTGTSGSGEQFF
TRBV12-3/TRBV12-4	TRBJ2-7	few	CASSLGQGREQYF
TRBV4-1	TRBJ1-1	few	CASSRLGQSGTEAFF
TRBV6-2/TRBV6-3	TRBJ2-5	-	CASSSGTRETQYF
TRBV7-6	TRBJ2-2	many	CASSNSGVWGTGELFF
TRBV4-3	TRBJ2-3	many	CASSHERNTDTQYF
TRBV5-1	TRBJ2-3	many	CASSFSGGTADTQYF
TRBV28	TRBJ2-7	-	CASSLGAGTANEQYF
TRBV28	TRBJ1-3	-	CASSSPGSGNTIYF